This TCR beta chain was sequenced for a study of cytomegalovirus exposure and HLA in healthy donors. General study points: Usually a TCR sequence was rare, but some public TCRs were found in many donors.

The germline V and J ends were trimmed by 4 bases and 4 bases, with 10 bases remaining between them. This CDR3 spans 13 amino acids. Germline V gives CDR1 LGHNT, CDR2 FRNRAP. The table came from immunoSEQ multiplex PCR; TCRdb's copy has only in-frame clones and leaves some out. The profile shows roughly 82,000 clones, 93% of them singletons. Of note for this clone: Its antigen is not known.

This sequence originates from a man younger than 35 in good health and CMV-seronegative. The chain carries TRBV12-5 and TRBJ1-1, with unresolved D. Input material: PBMCs. The CDR3, as DNA: TGTGCTAGTGGTTGGGGAGGCGGCACTGAAGCTTTCTTT. Translated, it gives CASGWGGGTEAFF.